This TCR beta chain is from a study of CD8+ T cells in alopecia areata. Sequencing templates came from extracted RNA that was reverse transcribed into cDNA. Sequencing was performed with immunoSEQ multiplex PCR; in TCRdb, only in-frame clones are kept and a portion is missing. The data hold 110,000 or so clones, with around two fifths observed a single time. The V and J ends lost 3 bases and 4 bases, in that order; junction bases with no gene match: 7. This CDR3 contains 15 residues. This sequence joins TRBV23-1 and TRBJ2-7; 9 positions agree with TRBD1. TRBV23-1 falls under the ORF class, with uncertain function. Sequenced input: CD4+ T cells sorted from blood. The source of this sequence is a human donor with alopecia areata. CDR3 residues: CASSHPGQGGYEQYF. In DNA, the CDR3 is TGCGCCAGCAGTCATCCGGGACAGGGAGGGTACGAGCAGTACTTC.